This is a list of T cell receptor beta chains from one sample in a study of human T cells and chemical hapten exposure. Using its own MiXCR run on the RACE reads, TCRdb lists one record per CDR3 protein. The data hold 150,000 to 200,000 distinct CDR3 sequences, with 20% to 25% observed a single time. The sample in question was whole blood, obtained in connection with sensitization to the hapten diphenylcyclopropenone (DPC). The receptors originated from a woman in her fifties or sixties with alopecia areata. Some clones in this sample may be carry-over from other donors' samples. CDR3s include the opening cysteine and the closing phenylalanine or tryptophan. D genes are given only for firm matches. The size field is filled for only some rows; it gives once, few, many or a size class.

j_call d_call clone_size v_call cdr3_nt cdr3_aa
TRBJ2-7 TRBD2 - TRBV7-2 TGTGCCAGCAGCTTAAGGCGGGAGGGCCGGTACGAGCAGTACTTC CASSLRREGRYEQYF
TRBJ2-5 - few TRBV29-1 TGCAGCGTTGGGCCTAGTGAGACGAGGGCCCAGTACTTC CSVGPSETRAQYF
TRBJ2-6 - many TRBV29-1 TGCAGCGTTGACAGCCCCTCTGGGGCCAACGTCCTGACTTTC CSVDSPSGANVLTF
TRBJ2-3 TRBD1 - TRBV20-1 TGCAGTGCTACGGACAGGAGCACAGATACGCAGTATTTT CSATDRSTDTQYF
TRBJ2-1 TRBD2 - TRBV20-1 TGCAGTGCTAGGCTGACTAGCGGAGATGCCGGGGAGCAGTTCTTC CSARLTSGDAGEQFF
TRBJ1-1 TRBD1 - TRBV29-1 TGCAGCGTTGCAGGGGGGGCCACTAACACTGAAGCTTTCTTT CSVAGGATNTEAFF
TRBJ1-3 - - TRBV6-6 TGTGCCAGCAGTTACCCAGGGCAGGGGAACTCTGGAAACACCATATATTTT CASSYPGQGNSGNTIYF
TRBJ2-1 - many TRBV7-2 TGTGCCAGCAGCTTTACCGGGGATGAGCAGTTCTTC CASSFTGDEQFF
TRBJ1-4 - - TRBV3-1 TGTGCCAGCAGCCAAGATTTACCGGGGGAGGGTGAAAAACTGTTTTTT CASSQDLPGEGEKLFF
TRBJ2-5 TRBD2 few TRBV7-9 TGTGCCAGCAGCCGAGCGGGAAGAGGGCGAGAGACCCAGTACTTC CASSRAGRGRETQYF
TRBJ1-4 - - TRBV20-1 TGCAGTGCTAGAGCCACGGAGACTAATGAAAAACTGTTTTTT CSARATETNEKLFF
TRBJ2-2 - - TRBV11-3 TGTGCCAGCAGCTTAGGAGGGCGCACCGGGGAGCTGTTTTTT CASSLGGRTGELFF
TRBJ1-2 - - TRBV29-1 TGCAGCGTTGAAGTGGGGTTCCGGGGAGCCTACACCTTC CSVEVGFRGAYTF
TRBJ2-3 - - TRBV29-1 TGCAGCTGGGCCCACACAGATACGCAGTATTTT CSWAHTDTQYF
TRBJ2-5 TRBD2 few TRBV27 TGTGCCAGCAGTATACTAGCGGGAGCAGAGACCCAGTACTTC CASSILAGAETQYF
TRBJ2-7 TRBD2 few TRBV2 TGTGCCAGCAGTGGGCTAGCGGGAGTAGGGTACGAGCAGTACTTC CASSGLAGVGYEQYF
TRBJ2-1 TRBD2 - TRBV20-1 TGCAGTGCTAGAAGCGGGAGGGACTCCTACAATGAGCAGTTCTTC CSARSGRDSYNEQFF
TRBJ1-1 TRBD1 few TRBV9 TGTGCCAGCAGCGCACCCGTGGGGCAGGGGGTGTACACTGAAGCTTTCTTT CASSAPVGQGVYTEAFF
TRBJ2-7 TRBD1 - TRBV5-1 TGCGCCAGCAGCCTGTTGGACAGGACGGGCGAGCAGTACTTC CASSLLDRTGEQYF
TRBJ2-3 TRBD2 - TRBV12-3/TRBV12-4 TGTGCCAGCTGGGGACTAGCTAGCACAGATACGCAGTATTTT CASWGLASTDTQYF
TRBJ1-5 - - TRBV6-6 TGTGCCAGCAGTTACTCGCGGGGACGGAATCAGCCCCAGCATTTT CASSYSRGRNQPQHF
TRBJ2-5 TRBD2 - TRBV5-6 TGTGCCAGCAGCTTGGTCGGGAGGGCCGGAGAGACCCAGTACTTC CASSLVGRAGETQYF
TRBJ2-3 TRBD2 - TRBV5-1 TGCGCCAGCAGCCCCGAACTAGCGGGGGTCACAGATACGCAGTATTTT CASSPELAGVTDTQYF
TRBJ2-1 TRBD2 few TRBV10-2 TGCGCCAGCAGTTCACATACCGGGACTAGGCCTTTCGATGAGCAGTTCTTC CASSSHTGTRPFDEQFF
TRBJ2-7 - few TRBV14 TGTGCCAGCAGCCAAGTAGGTCCGCCTCGGTACGAGCAGTACTTC CASSQVGPPRYEQYF
TRBJ2-4 TRBD1 few TRBV11-3 TGTGCCAGCAGCATGGACAGGGCGGGTCAAAACATTCAGTACTTC CASSMDRAGQNIQYF
TRBJ1-5 - many TRBV2 TGTGCCAGCAGTGTGGACCCCTACGAGCCCCAGCATTTT CASSVDPYEPQHF
TRBJ1-2 - few TRBV9 TGTGCCAGCAGCGTAGGTGAGAGGCCCTTAAGCGGCTACACCTTC CASSVGERPLSGYTF
TRBJ1-5 - few TRBV6-6 TGTGCCAGCAGCTACAGGGATTCGAATCAGCCCCAGCATTTT CASSYRDSNQPQHF
TRBJ1-5 - - TRBV20-1 TGCAGTGCCAACTCCTGGGGGAGGGGCCAGCCCCAGCATTTT CSANSWGRGQPQHF
TRBJ1-1 - - TRBV28 TGTGCCAGCAGTCCCTGGACGGGTGAAGCTTTCTTT CASSPWTGEAFF
TRBJ1-1 - many TRBV3-1 TGTGCCAGCAGCACTAGAGAGGAGGGGACTGAAGCTTTCTTT CASSTREEGTEAFF
TRBJ2-7 TRBD1 - TRBV20-1 TGCAGTGCTAGAGGGGACAGGGGTGAGCAGTACTTC CSARGDRGEQYF
TRBJ2-2 TRBD1 - TRBV5-1 TGCGCCAGCGCCCCCCGCCGACAGGGGGACACCGGGGAGCTGTTTTTT CASAPRRQGDTGELFF
TRBJ2-5 TRBD2 - TRBV29-1 TGCAGCGCCGGACTAGCGGAAGAGACCCAGTACTTC CSAGLAEETQYF
TRBJ2-3 - - TRBV7-3 TGTGCCAGCAGCCCTTATGGGGATACGCAGTATTTT CASSPYGDTQYF
TRBJ2-1 - - TRBV6-5 TGTGCCAGCAGTCGAGAGTCGAGGGAAAGCTCCTACAATGAGCAGTTCTTC CASSRESRESSYNEQFF